The rows below give T cell receptor beta chains drawn from one sample of a study of CD8 T cells in ankylosing spondylitis. TCRdb reprocessed the 5' RACE reads with MiXCR, giving one entry per CDR3 protein. The data show 130,000 or so distinct CDR3 sequences, with over 10% seen just once and around 4.1% held by the top ten. Sequenced sample: blood, either unsorted or a sorted T cell fraction (not recorded which). The receptors here all came from a female donor with ankylosing spondylitis or in good health (not recorded which). The CDR3 runs from the conserved cysteine through the conserved F or W. A D gene is named only where the DNA matches it firmly. Only some rows state a clone size, as once, few, many or a class for expanded clones.

J: TRBJ2-7
V: TRBV7-2
size: many
D: TRBD2
CDR3: CASSFRDYSYEQYF
DNA: TGTGCCAGCAGCTTTAGGGACTACTCCTACGAGCAGTACTTC

J: TRBJ2-5
V: TRBV5-5
size: many
D: .
CDR3: CASSFHQETQYF
DNA: TGTGCCAGCAGCTTCCACCAAGAGACCCAGTACTTC

J: TRBJ2-7
V: TRBV18
size: many
D: .
CDR3: CASSPPGIRTGEQYF
DNA: TGTGCCAGCTCACCACCGGGTATAAGGACGGGGGAGCAGTACTTC

J: TRBJ1-2
V: TRBV7-9
size: .
D: .
CDR3: CASSLGGRGYTF
DNA: TGTGCCAGCAGCTTAGGAGGGCGCGGCTACACCTTC

J: TRBJ1-5
V: TRBV29-1
size: many
D: .
CDR3: CSVGETGQPQHF
DNA: TGCAGCGTCGGGGAAACGGGTCAGCCCCAGCATTTT

J: TRBJ1-1
V: TRBV5-1
size: many
D: TRBD1
CDR3: CASTQGGTEAFF
DNA: TGCGCCAGCACTCAGGGGGGGACGGAAGCTTTCTTT

J: TRBJ2-2
V: TRBV2
size: few
D: TRBD2
CDR3: CASSDGRLSGELFF
DNA: TGTGCCAGCAGTGACGGGAGGTTGAGTGGCGAGCTGTTTTTT

J: TRBJ1-2
V: TRBV29-1
size: many
D: .
CDR3: CSVKVGSVDGYTF
DNA: TGCAGCGTTAAAGTTGGCTCGGTGGATGGCTACACCTTC

J: TRBJ2-2
V: TRBV6-5
size: many
D: .
CDR3: CASSYERNTGELFF
DNA: TGTGCCAGCAGTTACGAGAGAAACACCGGGGAGCTGTTTTTT

J: TRBJ1-1
V: TRBV5-1
size: .
D: .
CDR3: CASSLAPTQTEGFF
DNA: TGCGCCAGCAGCTTGGCCCCTACACAAACCGAGGGTTTCTTT

J: TRBJ2-1
V: TRBV27
size: many
D: TRBD1
CDR3: CASSLARGLNEQFF
DNA: TGTGCCAGCAGTTTGGCCAGGGGGTTAAATGAGCAGTTCTTC

J: TRBJ2-1
V: TRBV7-8
size: few
D: .
CDR3: CASSLDGSLGDEQFF
DNA: TGTGCCAGCAGCTTAGACGGGTCGCTAGGGGATGAGCAGTTCTTC

J: TRBJ1-5
V: TRBV28
size: many
D: TRBD1
CDR3: CASSYGQGDQPQHF
DNA: TGTGCCAGCAGTTACGGACAGGGCGATCAGCCCCAGCATTTT

J: TRBJ1-6
V: TRBV2
size: few
D: TRBD1
CDR3: CASSQQGSGDSPLHF
DNA: TGTGCCAGCAGCCAACAGGGGTCGGGAGATTCACCCCTCCACTTT

J: TRBJ2-3
V: TRBV6-1
size: .
D: TRBD2
CDR3: CASSGISGGGDGDTQYF
DNA: TGTGCCAGCAGTGGAATCTCGGGCGGGGGGGATGGAGATACGCAGTATTTT

J: TRBJ1-1
V: TRBV5-1
size: .
D: TRBD1
CDR3: CAGSLKVQGDTEAFF
DNA: TGCGCCGGCAGCCTGAAGGTCCAGGGGGACACTGAAGCTTTCTTT

J: TRBJ2-1
V: TRBV7-9
size: .
D: .
CDR3: CASSSIHNEQFF
DNA: TGTGCCAGCAGCTCCATACACAATGAGCAGTTCTTC

J: TRBJ2-2
V: TRBV7-9
size: few
D: .
CDR3: CASSLGSDGELFF
DNA: TGTGCCAGCAGCTTAGGCTCCGACGGGGAGCTGTTTTTT

J: TRBJ2-1
V: TRBV20-1
size: many
D: .
CDR3: CSATDQGNEQFF
DNA: TGCAGTGCGACGGACCAGGGTAATGAGCAGTTCTTC

J: TRBJ1-2
V: TRBV7-9
size: many
D: .
CDR3: CASSVQGWNYGYTF
DNA: TGTGCCAGCAGCGTACAGGGATGGAACTATGGCTACACCTTC

J: TRBJ2-7
V: TRBV20-1
size: many
D: TRBD2
CDR3: CSARGTSDPGLEQYF
DNA: TGCAGTGCTAGAGGGACTAGCGACCCAGGGTTGGAGCAGTACTTC

J: TRBJ1-2
V: TRBV10-3
size: many
D: TRBD1
CDR3: CAITGQGDNGYTF
DNA: TGTGCCATCACCGGACAGGGAGATAATGGCTACACCTTC

J: TRBJ1-1
V: TRBV3-1
size: many
D: TRBD1
CDR3: CASSQEGFRFSGQGPEAFF
DNA: TGTGCCAGCAGCCAAGAGGGGTTCCGCTTCTCGGGACAGGGACCTGAAGCTTTCTTT

J: TRBJ1-6
V: TRBV28
size: many
D: TRBD1
CDR3: CASSPGDSINSPLHF
DNA: TGTGCCAGCAGTCCGGGGGACAGCATTAATTCACCCCTCCACTTT

J: TRBJ2-1
V: TRBV5-1
size: many
D: .
CDR3: CASSLGLSEQFF
DNA: TGCGCCAGCAGCTTGGGACTGTCTGAGCAGTTCTTC

J: TRBJ1-1
V: TRBV7-9
size: few
D: .
CDR3: CASSFRASNTEAFF
DNA: TGTGCCAGCAGCTTCCGGGCCTCAAACACTGAAGCTTTCTTT

J: TRBJ1-2
V: TRBV29-1
size: many
D: .
CDR3: CSVERESYGYTF
DNA: TGCAGCGTTGAAAGGGAAAGCTATGGCTACACCTTC

J: TRBJ2-5
V: TRBV12-3/TRBV12-4
size: many
D: .
CDR3: CASSPTTLRLQETQYF
DNA: TGTGCCAGCAGTCCCACTACCCTCCGGTTACAAGAGACCCAGTACTTC

J: TRBJ1-4
V: TRBV20-1
size: many
D: .
CDR3: CSAPSPRDGNEKLFF
DNA: TGCAGTGCCCCCTCTCCCCGGGACGGTAATGAAAAACTGTTTTTT

J: TRBJ2-7
V: TRBV28
size: many
D: TRBD1
CDR3: CASSFPKGQGINEQYF
DNA: TGTGCCAGCAGTTTCCCTAAGGGACAGGGGATCAACGAGCAGTACTTC

J: TRBJ1-5
V: TRBV20-1
size: few
D: .
CDR3: CSAILAGSQHF
DNA: TGCAGTGCTATCCTAGCTGGGAGCCAGCATTTT

J: TRBJ2-7
V: TRBV19
size: .
D: .
CDR3: CASSATASYEQYF
DNA: TGTGCCAGTAGTGCGACAGCGTCCTACGAGCAGTACTTC

J: TRBJ2-7
V: TRBV5-1
size: .
D: TRBD2
CDR3: CASSLDRGSLLEQYF
DNA: TGCGCCAGCAGCCTGGATCGCGGGAGCTTACTCGAGCAGTACTTC

J: TRBJ2-1
V: TRBV6-4
size: many
D: .
CDR3: CASSDSTGEQFF
DNA: TGTGCCAGCAGTGACTCGACGGGAGAGCAGTTCTTC

J: TRBJ2-7
V: TRBV4-1
size: many
D: .
CDR3: CASSRGAGRNEQYF
DNA: TGCGCCAGCAGCCGTGGTGCGGGGAGGAACGAGCAGTACTTC

J: TRBJ2-1
V: TRBV6-5
size: .
D: .
CDR3: CASSWGAGSGNEQFF
DNA: TGTGCCAGCAGTTGGGGAGCGGGTTCTGGTAATGAGCAGTTCTTC

J: TRBJ2-1
V: TRBV20-1
size: many
D: .
CDR3: CSASSSGPYNEQFF
DNA: TGCAGTGCTAGTTCGAGCGGCCCCTACAATGAGCAGTTCTTC

J: TRBJ2-1
V: TRBV18
size: many
D: TRBD2
CDR3: CASSPPAGYNEQFF
DNA: TGTGCCAGCTCACCACCAGCGGGGTACAATGAGCAGTTCTTC

J: TRBJ1-1
V: TRBV20-1
size: many
D: .
CDR3: CSARDVAVEAFF
DNA: TGCAGTGCTAGAGATGTCGCGGTAGAAGCTTTCTTT

J: TRBJ1-3
V: TRBV2
size: many
D: TRBD1
CDR3: CASRDDRGSAYSGNTIYF
DNA: TGTGCCAGCAGGGACGACAGGGGATCTGCCTACTCTGGAAACACCATATATTTT

J: TRBJ2-7
V: TRBV7-2
size: many
D: TRBD1
CDR3: CASSPRRGQGDEQYF
DNA: TGTGCCAGCAGCCCCAGGAGGGGACAGGGAGACGAGCAGTACTTC